This T cell receptor (beta chain) was identified in a study of T cell repertoires in cytomegalovirus infection. The wider study: Public TCR beta signatures were indicative of both CMV infection and a matching HLA type. Study observations and caveats: HLA-C-restricted CMV clonotypes gave the most frequent clonotype in two of eight donors. Of the TCR beta families, the public ones yielded a cumulative frequency that identified carriers of CMV plus the relevant HLA.

Trimming took 4 bases from V and 0 from J, leaving 6 bases between them. The CDR3 loop spans 13 amino acids. Per the germline V gene, CDR1 is MNHEY and CDR2 is SVGEGT. A single record per CDR3 protein comes from TCRdb applying MiXCR to the reads. The sample lists about 100,000 distinct CDR3 sequences, 20% to 30% occurring once. This clonotype was seen only a few times. Antigen: not known. Sample: CD8+ T cells from PBMCs. This receptor was obtained from a human donor in good health (CMV status not recorded). Some clones in this sample may be carry-over from other donors' samples. This chain uses TRBV6-2 or TRBV6-3 with TRBJ1-1, with no clear D. The CDR3 nucleotides are TGTGCCAGCAGTTCGCAGCTGAACACTGAAGCTTTCTTT. It yields the protein CASSSQLNTEAFF.